The 3 T cell receptor beta chains given below trace back to one sample, sequenced in a study of blood T cell repertoires in COVID-19. Some clones are missing from TCRdb's copy, which holds only in-frame ones; the method was immunoSEQ multiplex PCR. The data contain about 480,000 clones, roughly 90% of them singletons. Material: PBMCs or T cells enriched from blood (not recorded which). These receptors came from a woman aged 35 to 49 who had recovered from COVID-19.

This clone was picked up one time. In DNA, the CDR3 is TGTGCCAGCAGTGAACTCCAGGGGGCAGAGCAGTTCTTC. Its protein is CASSELQGAEQFF. This sequence joins TRBV2 and TRBJ2-1, with TRBD1 matching over 8 bases. The CDR3 is 13 amino acids. Germline CDR1 reads SNHLY; CDR2 reads FYNNEI. V lost 2 bases, J lost 10 bases, and 4 bases stayed unmatched.

The gene calls are TRBV6-1 and TRBJ2-7; TRBD2 is a possible D gene (5 bases). The CDR3 runs to 15 residues. Germline assignment: CDR1 MNHNS and CDR2 SASEGT. With 2 bases removed from V and 6 bases from J, the gap between germline ends came to 17 bases. The CDR3 here is CASSESRPGGREQYF. CDR3 coding DNA: TGTGCCAGCAGTGAATCGCGGCCCGGAGGACGCGAGCAGTACTTC.

The chain carries TRBV7-9 and TRBJ1-1, with TRBD1 matching over 9 bases. The CDR3 totals 13 residues. The trim removed 5 bases at V and 7 bases at J, leaving 5 bases unmatched. Looked up from germline, CDR1 is SEHNR and CDR2 is FQNEAQ (reference sequence). Here the CDR3 reads CASSKDRGSEAFF. DNA for the CDR3: TGTGCCAGCAGCAAGGACAGGGGAAGTGAAGCTTTCTTT.